This T cell receptor (beta chain) derives from a study of cytomegalovirus exposure and HLA in healthy donors. Findings and limits, study-wide: In a later analysis, HLA-associated TCR beta chains were more clonally expanded than equally common others. The study flagged some 170 TCR beta chains as cytomegalovirus-associated. Both high specificity and high sensitivity reportedly marked the classifier's diagnosis of cytomegalovirus status.

This clone has only one observation. Its antigen is unidentified. The PCR was carried out with 60 Vbeta primers and 13 Jbeta primers. Per the authors' pipeline: Unique TCR beta chains numbered 60 million to 100 million in a later analysis, with roughly 11 million shared. The protocol was immunoSEQ multiplex PCR, while the TCRdb copy is restricted to in-frame clones and leaves out a portion. That table supplies the V and J calls and clone size; D and trimming were determined from the DNA. The sample shows 100,000 to 150,000 clones, around 78% of them seen only once. The clonotype was recovered from a woman aged 45 to 65 in good health and CMV-seronegative. The sample comprised PBMCs.

In DNA form, the CDR3 reads TGCAGCGTTGTAGGCGGAGCGAACACCGGGGAGCTGTTTTTT. Amino acids: CSVVGGANTGELFF. V usage is TRBV29-1 and J usage is TRBJ2-2; D unresolved. Trimming removed 4 bases from V and 0 bases from J, with 9 bases in between. In germline, CDR1 is SQVTM, CDR2 ANQGSEA. The CDR3 consists of 14 residues.